This T cell receptor (beta chain) was sequenced in a study of CD8+ T cells in alopecia areata. Study-level information: Treatment comprised oral tofacitinib, 5 to 10 mg twice daily, in treated patients. Study-wide results and caveats: Many of the expanded lesional clones endured in scalp and blood while on tofacitinib.

RNA was extracted and reverse transcribed into cDNA as the sequencing template. Profiled with immunoSEQ multiplex PCR; TCRdb holds only in-frame clones, not every one. Of approximately 300,000 clones in the sample, 58% were seen once. Regarding this clone: Its antigen is unidentified.

The sample's treatment: oral pan-JAK inhibitor, 5-10 mg twice daily. The CDR3 sequence is 14 residues long. V was cut by 0 bases and J by 5 bases, with 9 bases left in between. The V gene's germline CDR1 is SGHRS and CDR2 YFSETQ. Sequencing was performed on CD4+ T cells sorted from blood, taken at week 24, from a patient treated with tofacitinib. This receptor was identified in a human donor with alopecia areata. The chain links TRBV5-1 to TRBJ2-1; weak D call: TRBD1 (6 bases). In nucleotides, the CDR3 is TGCGCCAGCAGCTTGGAACAGGGCAACAATGAGCAGTTCTTC. As protein: CASSLEQGNNEQFF.